One sample yielded the 29 T cell receptor beta chains listed below, sequenced in a study of blood T cell repertoires in COVID-19. This table comes from immunoSEQ multiplex PCR, and its TCRdb copy is limited to in-frame clones, with some not included. The repertoire holds about 220,000 clones, more than 75% seen once, with about 5% in the top ten. Input material: peripheral blood. The receptors come from a woman in her 70s with COVID-19, enrolled during active disease.

The CDR3 nucleotides read TGTGCCACCAGTGATTTTGGCAAGAGCACAGATACGCAGTATTTT. Translated, it gives CATSDFGKSTDTQYF. The chain employs TRBV24-1 and TRBJ2-3, with D unclear. Trimming stripped 1 base from V and 0 bases from J, with 7 bases between. Per germline, CDR1 KGHDR and CDR2 SFDVKD. This CDR3 is 15 amino acids long.

This sequence joins TRBV6-5 and TRBJ1-6; D possibly corresponds to TRBD1 (5 bases). Germline V gene data show CDR1 as MNHEY and CDR2 as SVGAGI. Between the trimmed V and J ends, which lost 10 bases and 11 bases, there was a span of 18 bases. The CDR3 length is 13 residues. CDR3 nucleotides: TGTGCCACTCGACCGGGGGGGATGCCACCCCTCCACTTT. Amino acids: CATRPGGMPPLHF.

The J gene is TRBJ2-5, the V gene TRBV5-1; D is perhaps TRBD2 (5 bases). The CDR3 totals 14 residues. With 1 base removed from V and 0 bases from J, the gap between germline ends came to 7 bases. The germline gives CDR1 SGHRS, CDR2 YFSETQ. The CDR3 DNA follows: TGCGCCAGCAGCTTGCCGGGGAACCAAGAGACCCAGTACTTC. This gives the protein CASSLPGNQETQYF.

The rearrangement links TRBV7-2 to TRBJ2-2, with 11 bases that match TRBD1. Germline trimming cut 5 bases from V and 7 bases from J; bases unmatched to any gene: 12. CDR1 and CDR2 from the germline V gene are SGHTA and FQGNSA. This CDR3 region has 17 residues. The CDR3 loop is CASSPSAGQGAGGELFF. The CDR3, as DNA: TGTGCCAGCAGCCCCTCTGCCGGACAGGGGGCCGGCGGGGAGCTGTTTTTT.

The chain is built from TRBV7-9 and TRBJ2-2; D is possibly TRBD2 (6 bases). The CDR3 is made up of 16 amino acids. The germline gives CDR1 SEHNR, CDR2 FQNEAQ (reference sequence). Trimming cost V 0 bases and J 7 bases, with 15 bases left between them. The CDR3 DNA follows: TGTGCCAGCAGCTTAGCTAGCTCGCGGGACGGCGGGGAGCTGTTTTTT. This translates into CASSLASSRDGGELFF.

J is TRBJ2-1 and V is TRBV5-1; D is perhaps TRBD2 (6 bases). Germline-derived CDR1 and CDR2 are SGHRS and YFSETQ. CDR3 length: 16 amino acids. Trimming took 1 base from V and 0 from J, leaving 11 bases between them. CDR3 loop: CASSLMAGSSYNEQFF. The CDR3 DNA sequence: TGCGCCAGCAGCTTGATGGCCGGGAGCTCCTACAATGAGCAGTTCTTC.

This clone appeared a few times. CDR3 protein: CASRLIGVAEETQYF. The CDR3 nucleotides read TGCGCCAGCAGGCTTATAGGGGTAGCAGAGGAGACCCAGTACTTC. This chain joins TRBV5-1 and TRBJ2-5; TRBD1 is a possible D gene (5 bases). The germline CDR1 and CDR2 sequences are SGHRS and YFSETQ. The CDR3 runs to 15 residues. V lost 5 bases and J 5 bases, leaving 19 bases between the germline ends.

V gene TRBV7-2 combines with J gene TRBJ1-2; 7 bases are a match to TRBD1. CDR3 length equals 15 residues. The V gene's germline CDR1 is SGHTA and CDR2 FQGNSA. Unmatched junction bases numbered 6, after V lost 1 base and J lost 4 bases. DNA for the CDR3: TGTGCCAGCAGCTTAGGGGGGCCAGGGGGCTATGGCTACACCTTC. Its protein is CASSLGGPGGYGYTF.

The chain uses TRBV5-6 and TRBJ2-1, with D perhaps TRBD2 (5 bases). This CDR3 contains 16 residues. Germline V gives CDR1 SGHDT, CDR2 YYEEEE. Trimming removed 2 bases from V and 0 bases from J, with 12 bases in between. The CDR3 is CASSLRLTSSYNEQFF. DNA of the CDR3: TGTGCCAGCAGCTTAAGGCTCACTAGCTCCTACAATGAGCAGTTCTTC.

The rearrangement joins TRBV7-9 to TRBJ1-5; a weak D match, TRBD1 (5 bases). Germline V lookup: CDR1 SEHNR, CDR2 FQNEAQ (reference sequence). Trimming took 5 bases from V and 3 from J, leaving 11 bases between them. The CDR3 spans 14 residues. The CDR3: CASSRVGHNQPQHF. The CDR3 DNA sequence: TGTGCCAGCAGCCGCGTAGGACACAATCAGCCCCAGCATTTT.

In nucleotides, the CDR3 is TGTGCCTTGAGACAGCAACCCGCTTTATATAATTCACCCCTCCACTTT. Its translation: CALRQQPALYNSPLHF. V gene TRBV30 combines with J gene TRBJ1-6; TRBD1 might be the D (5 bases). The V gene's germline CDR1 is GTSNPN and CDR2 SVGIG (reference sequence). The ends were cut back, 7 bases at V and 4 bases at J, with 20 bases in the middle. The CDR3 is made up of 16 amino acids.

The chain couples TRBV7-7 to TRBJ2-5; TRBD1 aligns across 8 bases. Looked up from germline, CDR1 is SSHAT and CDR2 is FNYEAQ (reference sequence). V lost 0 bases, J lost 2 bases, and 2 bases stayed unmatched. This CDR3 region has 15 residues. The CDR3 protein is CASSLAGQVQETQYF. In DNA form, the CDR3 reads TGTGCCAGCAGCTTAGCGGGACAGGTTCAAGAGACCCAGTACTTC.

This clone was seen a few times. The chain is built from TRBV6-5 and TRBJ2-3, with a tentative D call TRBD1 (6 bases). The V and J ends lost 6 bases and 2 bases respectively, with 12 bases between them. The germline CDR1 and CDR2 sequences are MNHEY and SVGAGI. CDR3 length: 14 residues. The CDR3 here is CASRQDRLTDTQYF. CDR3 DNA: TGTGCCAGCAGACAAGACAGGCTCACAGATACGCAGTATTTT.

This clone was seen more than once but under ten times. The chain carries TRBV13 and TRBJ1-5; tentatively, D is TRBD1 (5 bases). Per germline, CDR1 PRHDT and CDR2 FYEKMQ (reference sequence). The length of the CDR3 is 15 residues. Trimming pared 5 bases from V and 7 bases from J, leaving 18 bases between. The CDR3 coding sequence is TGTGCCAGCAGCCAACACGGGGGAGGATACCAGCCCCAGCATTTT. Translating it yields CASSQHGGGYQPQHF.

The chain recombines TRBV28 with TRBJ2-1, with TRBD2 matching over 8 bases. The trim removed 6 bases at V and 1 base at J, leaving 8 bases unmatched. Germline V lookup: CDR1 MDHEN, CDR2 SYDVKM. This CDR3 has 16 amino acids. This CDR3 is CASRPASSGSYNEQFF. The CDR3 nucleotides read TGTGCCAGCAGACCCGCCTCTAGCGGGTCCTACAATGAGCAGTTCTTC.

The chain uses TRBV6-5 and TRBJ1-5; weak D call: TRBD1 (6 bases). CDR3 size: 13 residues. From germline, CDR1 is MNHEY and CDR2 SVGAGI. Trimming stripped 7 bases from V and 7 bases from J, with 14 bases between. The CDR3 DNA is TGTGCCAGCACCCTAGGGGGAAGACAGCCCCAGCATTTT. It translates to CASTLGGRQPQHF.

The chain combines TRBV9 with TRBJ1-2, with 7 bases fitting TRBD1. CDR1 and CDR2 (germline): SGDLS, YYNGEE. This CDR3 contains 13 residues. Unmatched junction bases numbered 4, after V lost 4 bases and J lost 4 bases. CDR3 coding DNA: TGTGCCAGCAGCATCAGGACAGGCTATGGCTACACCTTC. Translation: CASSIRTGYGYTF.

For the CDR3, the DNA is TGTGCCAGCAGCTTATTCGGACAACTCACAGATACGCAGTATTTT. Protein product: CASSLFGQLTDTQYF. This sequence joins TRBV7-2 and TRBJ2-3, with D tentatively TRBD1 (5 bases). This CDR3 is built from 15 residues. V lost 2 bases, J lost 2 bases, and 11 bases lay in between. Germline loops: CDR1 SGHTA, CDR2 FQGNSA.

The chain combines TRBV7-2 with TRBJ1-5; 9 nucleotides agree with TRBD1. CDR3 length equals 15 residues. After removal of 4 bases from V and 5 bases from J, the junction contained 6 bases not matched to a gene. Germline V lookup: CDR1 SGHTA, CDR2 FQGNSA. This CDR3 is CASSSDRGSYQPQHF. CDR3 coding DNA: TGTGCCAGCAGCTCCGACAGGGGGTCGTATCAGCCCCAGCATTTT.

This chain uses TRBV21-1 with TRBJ2-5; TRBD2, the table's D call, was not compared with the DNA. TRBV21-1 is a recognized pseudogene. The CDR3 is 15 amino acids. CDR3 region: CASWGGDRAIETQYF. CDR3 DNA sequence: TGTGCCAGCTGGGGGGGAGATAGGGCTATAGAGACCCAGTACTTC.

The CDR3 reads CASSFDPSSEQFF. The DNA of the CDR3 is TGCGCCAGCAGTTTTGACCCTAGCAGTGAGCAGTTCTTC. The genes are TRBV5-1 and TRBJ2-1; weak D call: TRBD2 (5 bases). The V end lost 5 bases, the J end lost 9 bases, and 15 bases lay between the germline ends. Germline CDR1 reads SGHRS; CDR2 reads YFSETQ. This CDR3 contains 13 residues.

This chain joins TRBV19 and TRBJ1-4; possible D gene TRBD1, 5 bases. The CDR3 has 14 amino acids. V lost 6 bases, J lost 0 bases, and 8 bases lay in between. The germline CDR1 and CDR2 sequences are LNHDA and SQIVND (reference sequence). For the CDR3, the DNA is TGTGCCAGTAGGGTGACAGCAACTAATGAAAAACTGTTTTTT. It specifies CASRVTATNEKLFF.

The chain has TRBV19 and TRBJ2-7, with a possible D match to TRBD2 (7 bases). The CDR3 spans 14 residues. The ends were cut back, 3 bases at V and 7 bases at J, with 16 bases in the middle. Germline V gene sequence: CDR1 LNHDA, CDR2 SQIVND (reference sequence). The CDR3: CASSMGGLGSEQYF. As DNA, the CDR3 is TGTGCCAGTAGTATGGGGGGGCTGGGAAGTGAGCAGTACTTC.

With regard to this clone: Other DNA sequences from this sample encode an identical CDR3 as well. V and J are TRBV9 and TRBJ1-5; D remains ambiguous. Deletions cut 0 bases from V and 4 bases from J, with 11 bases between. Germline CDR1 SGDLS, CDR2 YYNGEE. This CDR3 is 15 amino acids long. The CDR3 sequence is CASSVGPVPNQPQHF. DNA for the CDR3: TGTGCCAGCAGCGTAGGGCCCGTTCCAAATCAGCCCCAGCATTTT.

This chain links TRBV28 with TRBJ1-2, with D uncertain. Germline V CDR1 and CDR2: MDHEN, SYDVKM. V shed 5 bases and J shed 6 bases, with 16 bases lying between them. The CDR3 consists of 14 residues. The CDR3 region is CASSPSPGKDGYTF. CDR3 nucleotide sequence: TGTGCCAGCAGTCCTAGTCCCGGGAAAGATGGCTACACCTTC.

The chain has TRBV5-4 and TRBJ2-1, with TRBD2 matching 8 bases. CDR3 length: 16 amino acids. Germline CDR1 and CDR2: SGHNT and YYREEE (reference sequence). V shed 6 bases and J 1 base; nucleotides not matched to a gene: 9. The CDR3 here is CASTPSASGSYNEQFF. The DNA for the CDR3 is TGTGCCAGCACCCCCAGTGCTAGCGGGTCCTACAATGAGCAGTTCTTC.

The chain joins TRBV6-2 or TRBV6-3 to TRBJ1-1, with 7 bases lining up with TRBD1. The CDR3 consists of 14 residues. Trimming at V came to 2 bases and at J to 4 bases, leaving 4 bases not matched to a gene. Germline CDR1 MNHEY, CDR2 SVGEGT. Written as DNA, the CDR3 is TGTGCCAGCAGTTACACCACAGGGGCCACTGAAGCTTTCTTT. Protein product: CASSYTTGATEAFF.

The chain recombines TRBV4-3 with TRBJ2-1; D gene ambiguous. The V and J ends lost 3 bases and 6 bases respectively, with 9 bases between them. From germline, CDR1 is LGHNA and CDR2 YSLEER. The CDR3 has 13 amino acids. CDR3 loop: CASSHPGANEQFF. The CDR3 DNA follows: TGCGCCAGCAGCCACCCTGGAGCCAATGAGCAGTTCTTC.

This clone was observed a single time. The chain is built from TRBV19 and TRBJ1-5, with D possibly matching TRBD1 (6 bases). This CDR3 has 14 amino acids. Trimming left V 1 base short and J 3 bases short, with 7 bases between. Germline CDR1 reads LNHDA; CDR2 reads SQIVND (reference sequence). This CDR3 is CASSIGTDNQPQHF. The CDR3 region has the DNA TGTGCCAGTAGTATAGGGACAGACAATCAGCCCCAGCATTTT.